One and the same sample provided the 2 T cell receptor beta chains below, sequenced in a study of blood T cell repertoires in COVID-19. Generated by immunoSEQ multiplex PCR, the TCRdb table keeps only in-frame clones and is missing some. Of more than 300,000 clones listed, more than 70% are singletons. Sequencing used peripheral blood. The receptors were gathered from a woman aged 25-40 years with COVID-19, enrolled during active disease.

The chain uses TRBV24-1 and TRBJ2-5, with 9 bases lining up with TRBD2. This CDR3 is built from 14 residues. Germline V gene lookup returns CDR1 KGHDR and CDR2 SFDVKD. Trimming took 9 bases from V and 2 from J; bases not matched to a gene: 6. The CDR3 protein is CATGGTSGQETQYF. CDR3 nucleotide sequence: TGTGCCACCGGGGGAACTAGCGGGCAAGAGACCCAGTACTTC.

The CDR3 region has the DNA TGTGCCAGCAGCCAACGTCCCGGGACTAGCGGGACCCTCTCCTACAATGAGCAGTTCTTC. Its protein is CASSQRPGTSGTLSYNEQFF. The V and J genes are TRBV3-1 (or the pseudogene TRBV3-2) and TRBJ2-1; 13 bases agree with TRBD2. V shed 2 bases and J 0 bases; nucleotides not matched to a gene: 10. The CDR3 totals 20 residues. Germline V gene lookup returns CDR1 LGHDT and CDR2 YNNKEL (reference sequence).